The clone carrying this T cell receptor beta chain has a handful of counts. Its antigen is as yet unknown. The entry originates in a study of graft-versus-host responses after intestinal transplantation. V lost 1 base and J lost 5; bases outside the gene matches: 5. In germline, CDR1 is LGHNA, CDR2 YSLEER. This CDR3 contains 14 residues. Produced via immunoSEQ multiplex PCR; TCRdb's table is partial and in-frame only. The top ten clones hold 0.95% to 1.3% of a sample with 81,000 or so clones, over 80% of them seen once. Study-level results: Subjects displaying graft-donor T cell macrochimerism possessed elevated graft-versus-host to host-versus-graft clonal ratios inside allografts.

Here the sequenced sample was unstimulated CD8+ T cells sorted from spleen or lymph node cells, taken before transplant. This receptor was taken from a human donor who was the organ donor for an intestinal transplant. V gene TRBV4-3 combines with J gene TRBJ2-7; 7 bases fit TRBD1. CDR3 amino acids: CASSQGKTGNEQYF. The CDR3 DNA is TGCGCCAGCAGCCAAGGGAAGACAGGGAACGAGCAGTACTTC.